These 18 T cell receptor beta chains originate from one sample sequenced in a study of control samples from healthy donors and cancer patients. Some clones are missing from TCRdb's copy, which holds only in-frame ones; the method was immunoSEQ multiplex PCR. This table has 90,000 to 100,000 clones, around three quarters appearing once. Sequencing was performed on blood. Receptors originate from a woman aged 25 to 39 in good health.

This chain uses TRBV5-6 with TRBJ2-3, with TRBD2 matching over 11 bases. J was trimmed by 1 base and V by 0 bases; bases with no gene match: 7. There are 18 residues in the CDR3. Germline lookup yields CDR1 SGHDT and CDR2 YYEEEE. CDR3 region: CASSLVLAGGPGTDTQYF. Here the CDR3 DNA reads TGTGCCAGCAGCTTGGTTTTAGCGGGGGGGCCCGGCACAGATACGCAGTATTTT.

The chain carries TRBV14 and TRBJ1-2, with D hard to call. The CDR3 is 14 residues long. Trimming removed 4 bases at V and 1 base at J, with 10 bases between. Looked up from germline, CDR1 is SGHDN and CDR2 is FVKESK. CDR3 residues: CASSPVGFNYGYTF. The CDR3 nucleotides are TGTGCCAGCAGCCCCGTCGGCTTTAACTATGGCTACACCTTC.

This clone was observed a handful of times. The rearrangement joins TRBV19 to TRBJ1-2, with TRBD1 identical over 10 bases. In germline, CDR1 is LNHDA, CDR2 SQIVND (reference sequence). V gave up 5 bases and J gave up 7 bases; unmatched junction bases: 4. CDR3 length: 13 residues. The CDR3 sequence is CASSLGQGPGYTF. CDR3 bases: TGTGCCAGTAGTTTGGGACAGGGGCCTGGCTACACCTTC.

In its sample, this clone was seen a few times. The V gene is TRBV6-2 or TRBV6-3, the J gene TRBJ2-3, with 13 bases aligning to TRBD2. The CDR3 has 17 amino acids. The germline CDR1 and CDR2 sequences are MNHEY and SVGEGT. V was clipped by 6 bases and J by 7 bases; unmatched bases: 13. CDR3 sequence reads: CASSPNPLAGGPNTQYF. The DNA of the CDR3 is TGTGCCAGCAGCCCAAACCCACTAGCGGGGGGGCCGAATACGCAGTATTTT.

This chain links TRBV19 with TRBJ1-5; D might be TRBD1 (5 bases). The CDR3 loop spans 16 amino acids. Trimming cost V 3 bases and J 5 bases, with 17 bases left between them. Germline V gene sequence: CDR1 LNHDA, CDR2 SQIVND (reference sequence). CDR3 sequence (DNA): TGTGCCAGTAGTATCAGAGGGACGGGCAGGGATCAGCCCCAGCATTTT. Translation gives CASSIRGTGRDQPQHF.

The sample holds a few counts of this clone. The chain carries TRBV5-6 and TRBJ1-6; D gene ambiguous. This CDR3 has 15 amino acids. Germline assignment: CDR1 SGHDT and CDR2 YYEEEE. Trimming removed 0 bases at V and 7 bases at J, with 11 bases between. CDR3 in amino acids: CASSLGPALNSPLHF. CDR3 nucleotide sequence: TGTGCCAGCAGCTTGGGACCGGCCTTGAATTCACCCCTCCACTTT.

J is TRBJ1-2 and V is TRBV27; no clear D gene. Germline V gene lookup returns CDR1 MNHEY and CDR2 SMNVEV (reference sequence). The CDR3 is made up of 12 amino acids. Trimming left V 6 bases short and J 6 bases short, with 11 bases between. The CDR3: CASSLGGNGYTF. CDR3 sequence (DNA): TGTGCCAGCAGCCTCGGTGGAAATGGCTACACCTTC.

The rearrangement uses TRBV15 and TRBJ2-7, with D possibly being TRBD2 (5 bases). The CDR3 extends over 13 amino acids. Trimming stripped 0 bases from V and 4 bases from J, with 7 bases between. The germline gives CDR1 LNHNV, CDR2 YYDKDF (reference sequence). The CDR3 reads CATSRDTGYEQYF. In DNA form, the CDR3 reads TGTGCCACCAGCAGAGATACGGGATACGAGCAGTACTTC.

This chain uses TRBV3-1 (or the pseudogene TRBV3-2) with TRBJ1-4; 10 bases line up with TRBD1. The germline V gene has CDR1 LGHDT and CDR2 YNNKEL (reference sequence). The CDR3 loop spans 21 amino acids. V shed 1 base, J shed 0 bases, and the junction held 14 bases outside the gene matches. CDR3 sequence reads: CASSQVPGQGYSSATNEKLFF. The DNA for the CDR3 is TGTGCCAGCAGCCAAGTACCGGGACAGGGGTATTCGTCAGCAACTAATGAAAAACTGTTTTTT.

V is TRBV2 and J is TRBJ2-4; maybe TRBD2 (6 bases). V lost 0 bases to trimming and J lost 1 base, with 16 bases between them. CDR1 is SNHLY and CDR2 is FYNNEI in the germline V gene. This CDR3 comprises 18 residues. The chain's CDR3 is CASSEARAGLGAKNIQYF. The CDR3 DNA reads TGTGCCAGCAGTGAAGCACGGGCGGGACTCGGTGCCAAAAACATTCAGTACTTC.

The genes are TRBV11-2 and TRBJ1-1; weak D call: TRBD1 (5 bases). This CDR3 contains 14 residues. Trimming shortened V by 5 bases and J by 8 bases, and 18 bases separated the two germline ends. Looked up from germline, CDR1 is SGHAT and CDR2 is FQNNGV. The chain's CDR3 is CASSRGQGTGEAFF. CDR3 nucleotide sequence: TGTGCCAGCAGCCGGGGTCAAGGGACGGGGGAAGCTTTCTTT.

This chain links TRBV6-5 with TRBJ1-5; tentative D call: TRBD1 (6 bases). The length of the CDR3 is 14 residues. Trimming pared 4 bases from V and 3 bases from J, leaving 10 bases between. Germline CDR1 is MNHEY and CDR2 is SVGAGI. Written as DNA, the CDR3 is TGTGCCAGCAGTTCTCGACAGGCCAATCAGCCCCAGCATTTT. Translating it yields CASSSRQANQPQHF.

CDR3: CASSQDRAYEKLFF. Here the CDR3 DNA reads TGTGCCAGCAGCCAAGACAGGGCGTATGAAAAACTGTTTTTT. The chain employs TRBV3-1 (or the pseudogene TRBV3-2) and TRBJ1-4, with a tentative D call TRBD1 (5 bases). The CDR3 is 14 residues long. V was shortened by 0 bases and J by 6 bases, with 8 bases between the two germline ends. The germline CDR1 and CDR2 sequences are LGHDT and YNNKEL (reference sequence).

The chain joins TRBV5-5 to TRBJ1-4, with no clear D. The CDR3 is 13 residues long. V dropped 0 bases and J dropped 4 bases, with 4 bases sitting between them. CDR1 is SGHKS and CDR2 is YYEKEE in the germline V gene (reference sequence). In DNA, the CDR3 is TGTGCCAGCAGCTTGGCCGGTAATGAAAAACTGTTTTTT. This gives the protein CASSLAGNEKLFF.

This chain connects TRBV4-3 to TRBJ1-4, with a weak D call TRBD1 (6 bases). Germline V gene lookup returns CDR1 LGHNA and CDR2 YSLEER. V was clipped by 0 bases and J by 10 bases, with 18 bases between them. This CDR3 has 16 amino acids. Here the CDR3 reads CASSQELGGASGKLFF. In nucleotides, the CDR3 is TGCGCCAGCAGCCAAGAATTGGGGGGCGCATCGGGAAAACTGTTTTTT.

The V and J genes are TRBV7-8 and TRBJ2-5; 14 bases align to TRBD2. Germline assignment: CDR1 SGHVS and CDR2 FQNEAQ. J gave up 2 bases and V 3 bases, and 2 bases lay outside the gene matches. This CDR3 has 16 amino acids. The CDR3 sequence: CASSFGLAGGQETQYF. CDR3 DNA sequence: TGTGCCAGCAGCTTTGGACTAGCGGGGGGTCAAGAGACCCAGTACTTC.

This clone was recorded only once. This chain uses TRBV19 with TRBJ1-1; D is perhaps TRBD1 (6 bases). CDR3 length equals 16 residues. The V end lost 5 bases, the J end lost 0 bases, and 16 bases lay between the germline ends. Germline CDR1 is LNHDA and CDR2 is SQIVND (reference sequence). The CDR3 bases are TGTGCCAGTAGTGCCGACGGACAGATAATGAACACTGAAGCTTTCTTT. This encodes CASSADGQIMNTEAFF.

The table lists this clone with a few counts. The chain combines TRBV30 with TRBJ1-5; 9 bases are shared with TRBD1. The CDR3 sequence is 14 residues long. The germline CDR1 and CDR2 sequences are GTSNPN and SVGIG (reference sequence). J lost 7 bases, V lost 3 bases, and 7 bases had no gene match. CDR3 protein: CAWRPTGGWQPQHF. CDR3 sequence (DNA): TGTGCCTGGAGACCGACAGGGGGATGGCAGCCCCAGCATTTT.